The rows below give T cell receptor beta chains drawn from one sample of a study of T cell responses to AZD1222 COVID-19 vaccine. The method was immunoSEQ multiplex PCR; TCRdb's version includes in-frame clones alone and lacks a portion of them. The sample yields approximately 120,000 clones, around 87% seen once. This sample comprised peripheral blood, obtained on day 0 of AZD1222 vaccination. These TCRs come from an adult in good health. Both conserved end residues are part of each CDR3. The D gene is left open where the match is weak. Not all rows give a size; the values are once, few, many and, for expanded clones, a class.

.	TRBJ1-1	.	TRBV7-9	CASSLASGPLNTEAFF	TGTGCCAGCAGCTTAGCTTCAGGTCCTCTCAACACTGAAGCTTTCTTT
once	TRBJ2-3	TRBD1	TRBV5-1	CASSPGQAGQDTQYF	TGCGCCAGCAGCCCGGGACAGGCGGGGCAGGATACGCAGTATTTT
few	TRBJ1-1	TRBD1	TRBV7-3	CASSLMPGGTEAFF	TGTGCCAGCAGCTTAATGCCAGGGGGCACTGAAGCTTTCTTT
.	TRBJ2-2	.	TRBV6-5	CASSSGTWNTGELFF	TGTGCCAGCAGTTCCGGGACCTGGAACACCGGGGAGCTGTTTTTT
few	TRBJ1-4	.	TRBV27	CASRTATNEKLFF	TGTGCCAGCAGGACCGCAACTAATGAAAAACTGTTTTTT
.	TRBJ1-1	.	TRBV20-1	CSASERLGGAFF	TGCAGTGCTAGTGAAAGATTGGGGGGAGCTTTCTTT
.	TRBJ1-2	TRBD1	TRBV9	CASSKTGTNYGYTF	TGTGCCAGCAGCAAGACAGGGACTAACTATGGCTACACCTTC
.	TRBJ1-2	.	TRBV23-1	CASSVSRDGYTF	TGCGCCAGCAGTGTATCTAGGGATGGCTACACCTTC
.	TRBJ1-6	.	TRBV4-1	CASSQDNTLQVRGISPLHF	TGCGCCAGCAGCCAAGACAATACACTACAGGTTAGGGGCATTTCACCCCTCCACTTT
.	TRBJ1-2	TRBD1	TRBV10-3	CAISRGGIVNYGYTF	TGTGCCATCAGTCGAGGGGGCATTGTTAACTATGGCTACACCTTC
.	TRBJ2-2	.	TRBV18	CASSPIRRQATGELFF	TGTGCCAGCTCACCGATCCGAAGACAGGCTACCGGGGAGCTGTTTTTT
.	TRBJ1-2	TRBD1	TRBV10-2	CASSDFRQGVYGYTF	TGCGCCAGCAGTGACTTCAGACAGGGCGTCTATGGCTACACCTTC
.	TRBJ1-1	.	TRBV19	CASSTILPRNTEAFF	TGTGCCAGTAGTACGATTCTCCCCCGGAACACTGAAGCTTTCTTT
.	TRBJ1-1	TRBD1	TRBV27	CASSSGPRTGVLYRMNTEAFF	TGTGCCAGCAGTTCCGGGCCTAGGACAGGCGTCCTATATCGGATGAACACTGAAGCTTTCTTT
.	TRBJ1-1	TRBD1	TRBV7-9	CASSLDSGQGNTEAFF	TGTGCCAGCAGCTTAGATTCGGGACAGGGGAACACTGAAGCTTTCTTT
.	TRBJ2-1	TRBD1	TRBV12-5	CASVPLQGRVDNEQFF	TGTGCTAGTGTCCCGTTACAGGGGCGGGTTGACAATGAGCAGTTCTTC
.	TRBJ2-7	.	TRBV10-3	CAISDTEGDEQYF	TGTGCCATCAGTGATACTGAAGGGGACGAGCAGTACTTC
.	TRBJ1-1	.	TRBV3-1/TRBV3-2	CASSQDLGDTEAFF	TGTGCCAGCAGCCAAGATCTAGGGGACACTGAAGCTTTCTTT
.	TRBJ1-6	.	TRBV29-1	CSAQRAVGSPLHF	TGCAGCGCCCAGCGTGCGGTCGGTTCACCCCTCCACTTT
.	TRBJ2-3	.	TRBV5-8	CASSLKRTGTDTQYF	TGTGCCAGCAGTCTAAAGCGGACAGGCACAGATACGCAGTATTTT
.	TRBJ1-2	.	TRBV2	CASRTYLRGYGYTF	TGTGCCAGCAGGACGTACTTACGGGGCTATGGCTACACCTTC
.	TRBJ1-1	.	TRBV19	CASSMWFEGGDTEAFF	TGTGCCAGTAGTATGTGGTTCGAGGGGGGAGACACTGAAGCTTTCTTT
.	TRBJ1-5	.	TRBV19	CASSKQGNQPQHF	TGTGCCAGTAGTAAACAGGGCAATCAGCCCCAGCATTTT
.	TRBJ2-3	.	TRBV7-8	CASSPRLGADTQYF	TGTGCCAGCAGCCCACGATTGGGGGCAGATACGCAGTATTTT
.	TRBJ1-6	.	TRBV5-6	CASSLPFYNSPLHF	TGTGCCAGCAGCTTGCCCTTCTATAATTCACCCCTCCACTTT
.	TRBJ2-3	.	TRBV19	CASGLAASTDTQYF	TGTGCCAGCGGTCTTGCGGCTAGCACAGATACGCAGTATTTT
.	TRBJ1-4	.	TRBV7-9	CASSQIGGPTTNEKLFF	TGTGCCAGCAGCCAAATTGGCGGTCCTACAACTAATGAAAAACTGTTTTTT
.	TRBJ1-1	TRBD1	TRBV27	CASSLDGYRGRMNTEAFF	TGTGCCAGCAGTTTAGATGGGTACAGGGGTAGGATGAACACTGAAGCTTTCTTT
.	TRBJ1-6	.	TRBV30	CAWSVESAYGTSPLHF	TGTGCCTGGAGTGTAGAATCTGCTTACGGGACCTCACCCCTCCACTTT
.	TRBJ2-7	TRBD2	TRBV10-3	CAISETSALGNEQYF	TGTGCCATCAGTGAGACTAGCGCTCTGGGGAACGAGCAGTACTTC
.	TRBJ1-4	TRBD1	TRBV3-1/TRBV3-2	CASRGTDGQLFF	TGTGCCAGCAGGGGGACAGATGGGCAACTGTTTTTT
.	TRBJ2-7	TRBD1	TRBV19	CASSIEDRGHEQYF	TGTGCCAGTAGTATAGAGGACAGGGGGCACGAGCAGTACTTC
.	TRBJ1-6	TRBD1	TRBV15	CATRTGLDPNSPLHF	TGTGCCACCCGGACAGGGCTCGACCCGAATTCACCCCTCCACTTT
once	TRBJ1-6	.	TRBV5-1	CASSLSGVSPLHF	TGCGCCAGCAGCCTATCGGGAGTTTCACCCCTCCACTTT
.	TRBJ2-7	.	TRBV10-3	CAISETTWGPYEQYF	TGTGCCATCAGTGAAACCACCTGGGGTCCCTACGAGCAGTACTTC
few	TRBJ2-1	TRBD2	TRBV14	CASSGTSGAFGNEQFF	TGTGCCAGCAGCGGGACTAGCGGGGCCTTCGGGAATGAGCAGTTCTTC
few	TRBJ1-1	.	TRBV19	CASSIGEVGYNTEAFF	TGTGCCAGTAGTATAGGGGAGGTTGGGTACAACACTGAAGCTTTCTTT
few	TRBJ1-1	.	TRBV7-2	CASSFGPDTEAFF	TGTGCCAGCAGCTTTGGACCCGACACTGAAGCTTTCTTT
.	TRBJ2-1	.	TRBV4-2	CASSRPGEAEQFF	TGTGCCAGCAGCCGTCCGGGAGAGGCTGAGCAGTTCTTC
.	TRBJ1-1	.	TRBV11-3	CASSLDIRGVTLFAEAFF	TGTGCCAGCAGCTTAGATATAAGAGGGGTCACCCTCTTTGCTGAAGCTTTCTTT
.	TRBJ2-1	.	TRBV24-1	CATRSTSNEQFF	TGTGCCACCAGATCAACGAGCAATGAGCAGTTCTTC
.	TRBJ2-5	.	TRBV30	CAWSVGAGGKETQYF	TGTGCCTGGAGTGTAGGGGCAGGGGGGAAAGAGACCCAGTACTTC
.	TRBJ2-5	TRBD2	TRBV11-2	CASSFSGGETQYF	TGTGCCAGCAGCTTTAGCGGGGGAGAGACCCAGTACTTC
.	TRBJ1-1	.	TRBV5-1	CASSSPGQSEAFF	TGCGCCAGCAGCTCCCCGGGGCAGTCTGAAGCTTTCTTT
once	TRBJ1-2	.	TRBV28	CASSFSGANNYGYTF	TGTGCCAGCAGTTTTTCAGGGGCAAATAACTATGGCTACACCTTC
.	TRBJ1-5	.	TRBV7-9	CASSLADRGRAQPQHF	TGTGCCAGCAGCTTAGCGGACCGGGGTCGGGCGCAGCCCCAGCATTTT
.	TRBJ2-5	TRBD1	TRBV27	CASRMTGGETQYF	TGTGCCAGCAGGATGACAGGGGGGGAGACCCAGTACTTC
few	TRBJ1-3	.	TRBV30	CAWSRHLLSSGNTIYF	TGTGCCTGGTCCCGACATTTATTGAGCTCTGGAAACACCATATATTTT